This T cell receptor beta chain was found in a study of blood T cell repertoires in COVID-19. Residents of about two dozen US areas, aged about 18 to 95 years, made up the participants. The data were produced by immunoSEQ multiplex PCR, yet TCRdb's version contains in-frame clones alone and is incomplete. The sample comprises about 220,000 clones, approximately 84% of which are singletons, and 14% to 15% rests with the top ten. The sequence derives from a man aged 40-50 years who had recovered from COVID-19. The sample was PBMCs or T cells enriched from blood (not recorded which).

The CDR3 DNA follows: TGCGCCAGCAGCCCGGGGGGGACAGCGAACACCGGGGAGCTGTTTTTT. Encoded protein: CASSPGGTANTGELFF. This chain connects TRBV5-1 to TRBJ2-2, with D possibly matching TRBD2 (8 bases). The CDR3 sequence is 16 residues long. Trimming stripped 4 bases from V and 0 bases from J, with 13 bases between. Germline V gene sequence: CDR1 SGHRS, CDR2 YFSETQ.